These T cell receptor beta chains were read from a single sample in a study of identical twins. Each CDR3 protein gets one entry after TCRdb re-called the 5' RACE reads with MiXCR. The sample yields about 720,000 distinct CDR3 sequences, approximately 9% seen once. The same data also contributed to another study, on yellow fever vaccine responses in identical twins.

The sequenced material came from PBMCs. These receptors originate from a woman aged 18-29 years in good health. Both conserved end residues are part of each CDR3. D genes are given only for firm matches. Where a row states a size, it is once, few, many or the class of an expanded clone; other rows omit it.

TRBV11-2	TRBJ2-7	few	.	TGTGCCAGCAGCTTAACCGTCAACTTGGGCTCCTACGAGCAGTACTTC	CASSLTVNLGSYEQYF
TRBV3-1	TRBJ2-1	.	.	TGTGCCAGCAGTCACACTGGGGGTACCTACAATGAGCAGTTCTTC	CASSHTGGTYNEQFF
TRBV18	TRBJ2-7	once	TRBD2	TGTGCCAGCTCACAACCGGGACTAGGATCTTACGAGCAGTACTTC	CASSQPGLGSYEQYF
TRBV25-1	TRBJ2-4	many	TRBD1	TGTGCCAGCAGTGATGGACAGGGGAGTCCCAAAAACATTCAGTACTTC	CASSDGQGSPKNIQYF
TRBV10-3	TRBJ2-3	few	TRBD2	TGTGCCATCAGTAAGACTAGCGGGGATACTCTCACAGATACGCAGTATTTT	CAISKTSGDTLTDTQYF
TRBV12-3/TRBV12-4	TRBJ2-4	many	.	TGTGCCAGCAGTTTACTAGACAAGTCGGGAAACATTCAGTACTTC	CASSLLDKSGNIQYF
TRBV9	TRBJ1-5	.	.	TGTGCCAGCAGCGGAGGGGTTTCGGGTCAGCCCCAGCATTTT	CASSGGVSGQPQHF
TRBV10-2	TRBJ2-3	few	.	TGCGCCAGCAGTGACGTGGGGGTCCCCACCGATACGCAGTATTTT	CASSDVGVPTDTQYF
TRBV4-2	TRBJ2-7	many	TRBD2	TGTGCCAGCAGCCACCCGACCGGGACTAGCGCTTCCGAGCAGTACTTC	CASSHPTGTSASEQYF
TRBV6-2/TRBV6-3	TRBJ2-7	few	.	TGTGCCAGCACCCTCGGGGAGAGCTACGAGCAGTACTTC	CASTLGESYEQYF
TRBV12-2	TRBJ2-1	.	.	TGTGCAAGTCGGGAGGGGACAGGGATGAACAATGAGCAGTTCTTC	CASREGTGMNNEQFF
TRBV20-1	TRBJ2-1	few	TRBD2	TGCAGTGGAACCGGGACTAGCGGGAACAATGAGCAGTTCTTC	CSGTGTSGNNEQFF
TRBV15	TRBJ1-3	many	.	TGTGCCACCAGCAGATTAGGACAGAATGCAATATCTGGAAACACCATATATTTT	CATSRLGQNAISGNTIYF
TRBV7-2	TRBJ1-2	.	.	TGTGCCAGCAGCTTAGCGAATACTCAATCAGGTGGCTACACCTTC	CASSLANTQSGGYTF
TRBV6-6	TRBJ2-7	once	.	TGTGCCAGCAGTTACGGGAGCAGTGACGAGCCGTACTTC	CASSYGSSDEPYF
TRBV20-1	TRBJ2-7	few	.	TGCAGTGCTATCTCCAGCGTCCTCTCCTACGAGCAGTACTTC	CSAISSVLSYEQYF
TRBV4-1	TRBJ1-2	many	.	TGCGCCAGCAGCCAAGGGGCAGCGAAGGGGCACTATGGCTACACCTTC	CASSQGAAKGHYGYTF
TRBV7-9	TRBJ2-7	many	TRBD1	TGTGCCAGCAGGACAGGGGGCCCTTCCTACGAGCAGTACTTC	CASRTGGPSYEQYF
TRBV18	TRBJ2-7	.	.	TGTGCCAGCTCTCCATCCGGGGGCCAAGCTTACGAGCAGTACTTC	CASSPSGGQAYEQYF
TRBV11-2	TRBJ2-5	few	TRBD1	TGTGCCAGCAGCTTGGGGACAGGGGGGACCCAGTACTTC	CASSLGTGGTQYF
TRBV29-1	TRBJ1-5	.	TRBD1	TGCAGCGTTGTAGGACAGGCAAATCAGCCCCAGCATTTT	CSVVGQANQPQHF
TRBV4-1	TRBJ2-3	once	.	TGCGCCAGCAGCCAAGACGAACGGGGCACAGATACGCAGTATTTT	CASSQDERGTDTQYF
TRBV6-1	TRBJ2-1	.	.	TGTGCCAGCAGCTTCGGAATTGTAGCACAATACAATGAGCAGTTCTTC	CASSFGIVAQYNEQFF
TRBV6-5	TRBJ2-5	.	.	TGTGCCAGCAGTTACTTATCTAGTGCAGACCAAGAGACCCAGTACTTC	CASSYLSSADQETQYF
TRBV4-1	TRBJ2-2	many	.	TGCGCCAGCAGCCCAGAAGGTCTGGCAAACACCGGGGAGCTGTTTTTT	CASSPEGLANTGELFF
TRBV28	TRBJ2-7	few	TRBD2	TGTGCCAGCCAGGACAGGTCTAGCGGGAGGGGGTACGAGCAGTACTTC	CASQDRSSGRGYEQYF
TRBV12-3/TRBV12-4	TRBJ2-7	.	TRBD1	TGTGCCAGCAGTCCCAGACAGGGAAGATGGGGATCGACTCCCTACGAGCAGTACTTC	CASSPRQGRWGSTPYEQYF
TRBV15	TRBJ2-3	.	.	TGTGCCACCAGCAGAGATGTAAAGGGGCAGGGGACAGATACGCAGTATTTT	CATSRDVKGQGTDTQYF
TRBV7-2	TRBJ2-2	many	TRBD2	TGTGCCAGCAGCTTAGTCGGGGGGTCCGGGGAGCTGTTTTTT	CASSLVGGSGELFF
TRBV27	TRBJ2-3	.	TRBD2	TGTGCCAGCAGTTCGGGACTAGCGGTAGGGGATACGCAGTATTTT	CASSSGLAVGDTQYF
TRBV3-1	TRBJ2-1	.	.	TGTGCCAGCAGCAACCCGGGCCCCAATGAGCAGTTCTTC	CASSNPGPNEQFF
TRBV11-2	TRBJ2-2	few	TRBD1	TGTGCCAGCAGCTTGGGACAGGGGGCCTCCCAATCGAACACCGGGGAGCTGTTTTTT	CASSLGQGASQSNTGELFF
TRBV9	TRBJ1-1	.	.	TGTGCCAGCAGCGTAGGGGGCGAAGTGAACACTGAAGCTTTCTTT	CASSVGGEVNTEAFF
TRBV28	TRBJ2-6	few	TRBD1	TGTGCCAGCAGTTCCCCCTCCGACAGGGCGGTAGCTGGGGCCAACGTCCTGACTTTC	CASSSPSDRAVAGANVLTF
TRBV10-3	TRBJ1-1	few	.	TGTGCCATCAGTGGAGGGCAGAGGGACACTGAAGCTTTCTTT	CAISGGQRDTEAFF